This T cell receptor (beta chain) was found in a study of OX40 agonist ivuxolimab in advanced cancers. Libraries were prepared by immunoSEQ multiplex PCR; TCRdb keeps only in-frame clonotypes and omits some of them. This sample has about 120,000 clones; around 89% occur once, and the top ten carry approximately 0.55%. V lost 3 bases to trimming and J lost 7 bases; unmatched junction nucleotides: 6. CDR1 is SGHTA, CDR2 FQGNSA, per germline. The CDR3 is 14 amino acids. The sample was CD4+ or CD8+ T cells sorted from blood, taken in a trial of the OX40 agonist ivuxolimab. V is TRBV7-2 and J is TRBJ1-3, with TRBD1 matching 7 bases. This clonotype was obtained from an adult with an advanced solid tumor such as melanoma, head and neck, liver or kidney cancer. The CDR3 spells CASSFGQAPNTIYF. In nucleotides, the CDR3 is TGTGCCAGCAGCTTCGGACAGGCACCCAACACCATATATTTT.